This T cell receptor beta chain was documented in a study of T cell responses to AZD1222 COVID-19 vaccine. Concerning this clone: Antigen unknown.

Some clones are missing from TCRdb's copy, which holds only in-frame ones; the method was immunoSEQ multiplex PCR. Of more than 55,000 clones in the sample, 60% to 85% were seen once. Overall study findings and caveats: Females made up more of the donors, who were largely white British, and clonal diversity may have come out too low. Across spike, vaccine-associated CD4 TCRs were found, dominant at 160-218 and 743-854. Baseline serostatus was positive in only six AZD1222 recipients. Repertoire samples came only from after the peak T cell response.

The CDR3 runs 12 residues. The V gene's germline CDR1 is SGHRS and CDR2 YFSETQ. Losses at the gene ends were 5 bases for V and 7 bases for J; bases not matched to a gene: 2. Specimen: peripheral blood, collected 28 days after the second AZD1222 dose. This TCR derives from an adult who received the AZD1222 COVID-19 vaccine. The chain combines TRBV5-1 with TRBJ1-1; 10 bases match TRBD1. CDR3 sequence reads: CASSGTGVEAFF. The CDR3 DNA is TGCGCCAGCAGTGGGACAGGGGTTGAAGCTTTCTTT.